This record covers a single TCR beta chain. The length of the CDR3 is 12 residues. Trimming removed 5 bases at V and 4 bases at J, with 6 bases between. From germline, CDR1 is SGHTA and CDR2 FQGNSA. The data derive from a study of blood T cell repertoires in COVID-19. Data came from immunoSEQ multiplex PCR; TCRdb stores just in-frame clones and leaves some out. The data contain 95,000 to 100,000 clones, about 85% of them singletons. V and J are TRBV7-2 and TRBJ2-1; no firm D call. Material for sequencing was peripheral blood. The sequence came from a woman in her 70s with active or convalescent COVID-19. This CDR3 is CASSPRYNEQFF. CDR3 DNA sequence: TGTGCCAGCAGCCCGCGGTACAATGAGCAGTTCTTC.